A single T cell receptor beta chain is shown here with its context. Its antigen is still unknown. At one boundary the junction diverges from the germline segment, which might be a read error. Synthesis of TCR beta cDNA was carried out from 500 ng total RNA with a constant-region primer. Modified slightly, ARM-PCR produced TCR beta libraries over three nested multiplex PCR rounds. Forward primers for TRBV1-TRBV30 and a C-beta reverse primer served the first two PCR rounds, at about 9 cycles each. TCRdb re-called the multiplex PCR reads with MiXCR, one entry per CDR3 protein. The table lists approximately 110,000 distinct CDR3 sequences, around 83% of them singletons. The germline gives CDR1 SQVTM, CDR2 ANQGSEA. This CDR3 comprises 12 residues. The data derive from a study of tumor-infiltrating lymphocytes in primary liver carcinoma. In the study overall: Tissue type made little difference to sample yields of roughly 3.5 to 7.13 million productive TCRbeta reads. Study findings and constraints: Relative to tumor region pairs, the tumor-adjacent and tumor-blood pairs showed overlap that was lower.

Co-extraction of both nucleic acids (RNA and DNA) used about 18-34 mg of unsorted bulk tissue. Sequenced material: liver tumor tissue from sampling region 3. Subset defined: tumor region T3, left-lateral pole. This chain joins TRBV29-1 and TRBJ2-5; D gene unclear. This TCR was recovered from a man in his forties or fifties with primary liver carcinoma and hepatitis B virus infection. The CDR3 loop is CNVEWAQETQHF. The CDR3 DNA is TGCAACGTTGAATGGGCCCAAGAGACCCAGCACTTC. The entire variable domain, with the rest obtained from reference TRBV29-1 and TRBJ2-5, is as follows: SAVISQKPSRDICQRGTSLTIQCQVDSQVTMMFWYRQQPGQSLTLIATANQGSEATYESGFVIDKFPISRPNLTFSTLTVSNMSPEDSSIYLCNVEWAQETQHFGPGTRLLVL.